A selection of T cell receptor beta chains follows, all from one sample in a study of cytomegalovirus exposure and HLA in healthy donors. Clones were sequenced by immunoSEQ multiplex PCR, and TCRdb holds only the in-frame ones, with some missing. This table has some 100,000 clones, roughly three quarters appearing once. Sequenced sample: PBMCs. These receptors were obtained from a woman in her forties or fifties in good health and CMV-seropositive. Both conserved end residues are part of each CDR3. Each record gives: D gene, V gene, J gene, clone size, CDR3 protein, CDR3 DNA. D genes are given only for firm matches. Rows may omit the clone size; those that give it use once, few, many or a size class.

NA	TRBV10-3	TRBJ1-4	NA	CAISAGSGYRNEKLFF	TGTGCCATCAGTGCGGGGAGCGGGTATCGTAATGAAAAACTGTTTTTT
NA	TRBV6-6	TRBJ1-2	few	CATSENLGGYTF	TGTGCCACCTCCGAGAACCTCGGGGGCTACACCTTC
NA	TRBV27	TRBJ1-1	NA	CASINRVLTEAFF	TGTGCCAGCATAAACAGGGTACTCACTGAAGCTTTCTTT
NA	TRBV7-9	TRBJ2-2	NA	CASSPKGGPLNTGELFF	TGTGCCAGCAGTCCGAAGGGGGGGCCCTTGAACACCGGGGAGCTGTTTTTT
TRBD1	TRBV7-9	TRBJ2-1	NA	CASSLWDSQYNEQFF	TGTGCCAGCAGCTTATGGGACAGTCAATACAATGAGCAGTTCTTC
NA	TRBV6-1	TRBJ2-3	NA	CASSEAAWRGTDTQYF	TGTGCCAGCAGTGAAGCGGCGTGGAGAGGCACAGATACGCAGTATTTT
TRBD1	TRBV7-9	TRBJ2-7	NA	CASSLTRQGAAYEQYF	TGTGCCAGCAGCCTTACCCGACAGGGAGCTGCCTACGAGCAGTACTTC
NA	TRBV5-1	TRBJ2-5	NA	CASSPGTLVKQETQYF	TGCGCCAGCAGCCCAGGGACTTTAGTTAAACAAGAGACCCAGTACTTC
NA	TRBV19	TRBJ1-2	NA	CASTHPQRDYGYTF	TGTGCCAGTACACACCCACAGAGAGACTATGGCTACACCTTC
NA	TRBV14	TRBJ1-2	NA	CASSHAGPRNYGYTF	TGTGCCAGCAGCCACGCAGGGCCCAGGAACTATGGCTACACCTTC
NA	TRBV12-5	TRBJ1-3	NA	CASGFGLLRTERNTIYF	TGTGCTAGTGGTTTCGGGCTGCTCCGGACAGAGAGAAACACCATATATTTT
TRBD2	TRBV7-8	TRBJ2-1	NA	CASSPSGSGNEQFF	TGTGCCAGCAGCCCCAGCGGGAGTGGCAATGAGCAGTTCTTC
TRBD2	TRBV19	TRBJ2-1	NA	CASSIDRLAGGSYNEQFF	TGTGCCAGTAGTATAGACCGACTAGCGGGAGGCTCCTACAATGAGCAGTTCTTC